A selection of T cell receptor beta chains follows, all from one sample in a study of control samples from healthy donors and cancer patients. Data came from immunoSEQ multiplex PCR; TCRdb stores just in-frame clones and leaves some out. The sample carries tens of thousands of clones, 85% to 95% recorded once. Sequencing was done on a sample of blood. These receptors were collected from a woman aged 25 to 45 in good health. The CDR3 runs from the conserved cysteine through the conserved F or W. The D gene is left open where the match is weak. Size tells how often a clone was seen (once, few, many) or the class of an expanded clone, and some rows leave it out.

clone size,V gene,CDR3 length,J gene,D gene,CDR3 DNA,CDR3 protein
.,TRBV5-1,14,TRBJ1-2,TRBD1,TGCGCCAGCAGCCCCGGACAGGGGGCGAGTGGCTACACCTTC,CASSPGQGASGYTF
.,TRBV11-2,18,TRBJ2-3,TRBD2,TGTGCCAGCAGCTTCCCCGGACCCTTGCGGGAGATTGAAGATACGCAGTATTTT,CASSFPGPLREIEDTQYF
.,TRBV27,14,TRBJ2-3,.,TGTGCCAGCAGTTTCCTAGCCCGCACAGATACGCAGTATTTT,CASSFLARTDTQYF
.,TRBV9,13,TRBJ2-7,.,TGTGCCAGCAGTCCTGACTACACCTACGAGCAGTACTTC,CASSPDYTYEQYF
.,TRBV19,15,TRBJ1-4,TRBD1,TGTGCCAGTAGTATAGAGGGACAGAGAAATGAAAAACTGTTTTTT,CASSIEGQRNEKLFF
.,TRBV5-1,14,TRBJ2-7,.,TGCGCCAGCAGCTATTGGGGCAGGGGGGACGAGCAGTACTTC,CASSYWGRGDEQYF
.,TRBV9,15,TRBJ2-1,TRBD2,TGTGCCAGCAGCGCCGGACTAGCGGAGGGAAATGAGCAGTTCTTC,CASSAGLAEGNEQFF
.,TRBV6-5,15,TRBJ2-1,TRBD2,TGTGCCAGCAGTTTAGAGCGGGGGGCCTACAATGAGCAGTTCTTC,CASSLERGAYNEQFF
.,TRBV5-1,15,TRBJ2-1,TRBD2,TGCGCCAGCAGGCTAGCGGGGGACTCCTACAATGAGCAGTTCTTC,CASRLAGDSYNEQFF
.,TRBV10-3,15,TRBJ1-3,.,TGTGCCATCAGTGAAGACAGAAGCTCTGGAAACACCATATATTTT,CAISEDRSSGNTIYF
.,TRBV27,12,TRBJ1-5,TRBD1,TGTGCCACCCGGACAGGGAATCAGCCCCAGCATTTT,CATRTGNQPQHF
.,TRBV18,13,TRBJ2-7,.,TGTGCCAGCTCACCCCCAGGGGACTACGAGCAGTACTTC,CASSPPGDYEQYF
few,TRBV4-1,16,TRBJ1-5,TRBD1,TGCGCCAGCAGCCAAGAGACAGGGGTCGGCAATCAGCCCCAGCATTTT,CASSQETGVGNQPQHF
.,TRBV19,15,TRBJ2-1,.,TGTGCCAGTAGTCCACCGAGCGGATATTACAATGAGCAGTTCTTC,CASSPPSGYYNEQFF
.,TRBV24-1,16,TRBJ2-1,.,TGTGCCACCAGTGATCCCTCCGGGACACCCCTTGTCGTGCAGTTCTTC,CATSDPSGTPLVVQFF
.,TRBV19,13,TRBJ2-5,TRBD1,TGTGCCAGTGGGACAGGGAAACAAGAGACCCAGTACTTC,CASGTGKQETQYF
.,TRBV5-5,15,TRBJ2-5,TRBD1,TGTGCCAGCAGCTTGAGGACAGGAGCTCAAGAGACCCAGTACTTC,CASSLRTGAQETQYF
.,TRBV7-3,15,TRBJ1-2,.,TGTGCCAGCAGCGCGATTTCGGGTGGTTTAGGAGGCTACACCTTC,CASSAISGGLGGYTF
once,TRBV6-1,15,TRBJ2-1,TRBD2,TGTGCCAGCAGTGAGATAGCGGGGGTTTACAATGAGCAGTTCTTC,CASSEIAGVYNEQFF
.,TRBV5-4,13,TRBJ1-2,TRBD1,TGTGCCAGCAGCGGGACAGGGTACTATGGCTACACCTTC,CASSGTGYYGYTF
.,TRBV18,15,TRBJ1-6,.,TGTGCCAGCTCACCACCGTCGAGAAATAATTCACCCCTCCACTTT,CASSPPSRNNSPLHF
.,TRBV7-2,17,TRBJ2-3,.,TGTGCCAGCAGCTTAGCGGAGACGACAGGATTTAAAGATACGCAGTATTTT,CASSLAETTGFKDTQYF
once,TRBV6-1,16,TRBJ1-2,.,TGTGCCAGCAGTGAATCAACACAGCTAGCTAACTATGGCTACACCTTC,CASSESTQLANYGYTF
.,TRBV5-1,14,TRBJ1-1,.,TGCGCCAGCAGCTTGACCGGAGTGAACACTGAAGCTTTCTTT,CASSLTGVNTEAFF
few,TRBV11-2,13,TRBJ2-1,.,TGTGCCAGCAGTTCCCGGACGGCCAATGAGCAGTTCTTC,CASSSRTANEQFF
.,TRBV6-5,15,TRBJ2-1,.,TGTGCCAGCAGTCAGGGACTCGAGAAATACAATGAGCAGTTCTTC,CASSQGLEKYNEQFF
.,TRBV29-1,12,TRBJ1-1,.,TGCAGCGCTCAGGAGTCCGGCACTGAAGCTTTCTTT,CSAQESGTEAFF
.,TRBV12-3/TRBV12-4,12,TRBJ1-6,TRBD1,TGTGCCAGCAGGACAGGGGAATCACCCCTCCACTTT,CASRTGESPLHF
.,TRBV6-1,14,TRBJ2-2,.,TGTGCCAGCAGTGAAGCCCACAGGGCCGGGGAGCTGTTTTTT,CASSEAHRAGELFF
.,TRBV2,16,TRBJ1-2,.,TGTGCCAGCAGTGAAGTCCTCTACCTATCGACTGGGGGCTACACCTTC,CASSEVLYLSTGGYTF
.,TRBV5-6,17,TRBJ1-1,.,TGTGCCAGCAGCGGGGCGTTGGACCGATCGCTCTCACGTGGAGCTTTCTTT,CASSGALDRSLSRGAFF